The 26 T cell receptor beta chains given below trace back to one sample, sequenced in a study of somatic mutations in cytotoxic T cells in rheumatoid arthritis. Produced via immunoSEQ multiplex PCR; TCRdb's table is partial and in-frame only. The table has 9,000 to 13,000 clones, 65% to 80% seen once. The sample was CD8+ T cells sorted from blood. The receptors stem from an adult with rheumatoid arthritis.

V is TRBV10-3 and J is TRBJ2-7, with unresolved D. Germline CDR1 ENHRY, CDR2 SYGVKD. The CDR3 is 16 amino acids. Trimming stripped 0 bases from V and 0 bases from J, with 12 bases between. This CDR3 reads CAISESAGLSSYEQYF. DNA of the CDR3: TGTGCCATCAGTGAGTCAGCAGGATTAAGCTCCTACGAGCAGTACTTC.

This sequence joins TRBV2 and TRBJ1-1; D uncertain. Trimming pared 8 bases from V and 1 base from J, leaving 5 bases between. Germline V lookup: CDR1 SNHLY, CDR2 FYNNEI. This CDR3 is 11 amino acids long. The chain's CDR3 is CASSWNTEAFF. CDR3 nucleotides: TGTGCCAGCTCTTGGAACACTGAAGCTTTCTTT.

The rearrangement joins TRBV19 to TRBJ2-4; D not certain. The CDR3 sequence is 12 residues long. The V gene lost 5 bases and the J gene lost 8 bases, with 10 bases spanning the gap. The germline CDR1 and CDR2 sequences are LNHDA and SQIVND (reference sequence). CDR3 in DNA: TGTGCCAGTAGTGTCGACGGATACATTCAGTACTTC. Translation gives CASSVDGYIQYF.

V is TRBV7-9 and J is TRBJ2-3; TRBD2 might be the D (6 bases). V lost 5 bases and J 2 bases, leaving 20 bases between the germline ends. This CDR3 has 17 amino acids. Germline V gives CDR1 SEHNR, CDR2 FQNEAQ (reference sequence). The CDR3 DNA follows: TGTGCCAGCAGCCCCCGAACCGCGGCGGGGCTCACAGATACGCAGTATTTT. As protein: CASSPRTAAGLTDTQYF.

The chain joins TRBV29-1 to TRBJ1-4; TRBD1 might be the D (5 bases). Trimming removed 5 bases from V and 7 bases from J, with 14 bases in between. The CDR3 runs 13 residues. Germline assignment: CDR1 SQVTM and CDR2 ANQGSEA. The CDR3 reads CSVLGGVGEKLFF. CDR3 nucleotides: TGCAGCGTTTTAGGAGGGGTTGGTGAAAAACTGTTTTTT.

The chain links TRBV28 to TRBJ2-7, with D maybe TRBD1 (6 bases). The CDR3 is made up of 13 amino acids. V dropped 6 bases and J dropped 6 bases, with 15 bases sitting between them. Germline CDR1 MDHEN, CDR2 SYDVKM. CDR3 sequence reads: CASSTGRPSEQYF. The CDR3 region has the DNA TGTGCCAGCAGCACAGGGCGCCCCAGCGAGCAGTACTTC.

This rearrangement joins TRBV9 to TRBJ1-2; D is possibly TRBD1 (6 bases). Deletions cut 5 bases from V and 4 bases from J, with 18 bases between. Germline V gene data show CDR1 as SGDLS and CDR2 as YYNGEE. The CDR3 length is 15 residues. CDR3 bases: TGTGCCAGCAGAGGAACCGCGGCGGACAGCTATGGCTACACCTTC. This encodes CASRGTAADSYGYTF.

This clone is classed as medium-sized. This chain connects TRBV29-1 to TRBJ1-2, with no clear D. This CDR3 contains 12 residues. V was clipped by 3 bases and J by 6 bases, with 11 bases between them. CDR1 and CDR2 from the germline V gene are SQVTM and ANQGSEA. In DNA, the CDR3 is TGCAGCGTTGAGTTAGGGTTGGATGGCTACACCTTC. It is translated as CSVELGLDGYTF.

This rearrangement joins TRBV7-9 to TRBJ2-7; D may be TRBD1 (5 bases). Trimming took 3 bases from V and 4 from J, leaving 16 bases between them. Germline V gives CDR1 SEHNR, CDR2 FQNEAQ (reference sequence). CDR3 length equals 15 residues. CDR3 in DNA: TGTGCCAGCAGCTTCTTGGACACTTCCCCATACGAGCAGTACTTC. As protein: CASSFLDTSPYEQYF.

V usage is TRBV10-2 and J usage is TRBJ1-5, with D hard to call. The CDR3 is made up of 13 amino acids. Germline V gives CDR1 WSHSY, CDR2 SAAADI. Trimming left V 6 bases short and J 3 bases short, with 9 bases between. The CDR3 coding sequence is TGCGCCAGCAGGGGCGGCGTCAATCAGCCCCAGCATTTT. Its protein is CASRGGVNQPQHF.

V gene TRBV23-1 combines with J gene TRBJ2-5; TRBD1 agrees at 9 bases. TRBV23-1 carries the ORF label, with uncertain function. CDR3 size: 15 residues. V lost 1 base, J lost 5 bases, and 5 bases stayed unmatched. The CDR3 here is CASSQYQDRGETQYF. DNA of the CDR3: TGCGCCAGCAGTCAATATCAGGACAGGGGTGAGACCCAGTACTTC.

This clone was found once. The chain links TRBV4-1 to TRBJ1-1; no reliable D call. Germline CDR1 and CDR2: MGHRA and YSYEKL. The CDR3 has 16 residues. V was shortened by 7 bases and J by 0 bases, with 18 bases between the two germline ends. The CDR3 loop is CASKAGVAVMNTEAFF. The CDR3 nucleotides read TGCGCCAGCAAAGCGGGAGTCGCAGTTATGAACACTGAAGCTTTCTTT.

The rearrangement links TRBV19 to TRBJ1-5, with D perhaps matching TRBD1 (5 bases). The germline CDR1 and CDR2 sequences are LNHDA and SQIVND (reference sequence). The CDR3 length is 15 residues. Trimming removed 1 base from V and 4 bases from J, with 11 bases in between. The CDR3 loop reads CASSIGSRGNQPQHF. In DNA form, the CDR3 reads TGTGCCAGTAGTATAGGGTCAAGGGGAAATCAGCCCCAGCATTTT.

This clone has a single count. This chain joins TRBV28 and TRBJ2-3; either TRBD1 or TRBD2 may supply D (6 bases each). CDR1 MDHEN and CDR2 SYDVKM come from the germline V gene. CDR3 length equals 16 residues. V lost 5 bases, J lost 0 bases, and 15 bases lay in between. The CDR3 region is CASSPLGGWSTDTQYF. The CDR3 DNA is TGTGCCAGCAGTCCCCTCGGGGGCTGGAGCACAGATACGCAGTATTTT.

This clone was seen only a few times. The chain recombines TRBV7-6 with TRBJ2-1, with 7 bases matching TRBD2. The CDR3 has 15 residues. The V segment lost 4 bases and the J segment 12 bases; nucleotides outside the gene matches: 15. Germline CDR1 SGHVS, CDR2 FNYEAQ. CDR3 sequence: CASSSGLVRGVGQFF. In DNA form, the CDR3 reads TGTGCCAGCAGCTCAGGACTAGTCCGCGGGGTCGGGCAGTTCTTC.

Note on this clone: A read error may account for a junction end that differs from germline. This chain connects TRBV9 to TRBJ2-5, with a tentative D call TRBD2 (6 bases). CDR3 length equals 13 residues. Germline values: CDR1 SGDLS, CDR2 YYNGEE. The CDR3 DNA reads TGCCCGAGGGCGGGGAATAGTGGAGAGACCCAGTACTTC. Protein: CPRAGNSGETQYF.

This chain links TRBV27 with TRBJ2-7, with 8 bases fitting TRBD1. Germline-derived CDR1 and CDR2 are MNHEY and SMNVEV (reference sequence). J was trimmed by 0 bases and V by 6 bases; bases with no gene match: 22. This CDR3 comprises 20 residues. CDR3 sequence reads: CASSPHTGTGSLSTSYEQYF. As DNA, the CDR3 is TGTGCCAGCAGCCCTCACACCGGGACAGGATCTTTGTCGACCTCCTACGAGCAGTACTTC.

The V call is TRBV5-6, the J call TRBJ2-7, with 8 bases fitting TRBD2. CDR3 length equals 14 residues. V was clipped by 0 bases and J by 7 bases; unmatched bases: 6. Germline V CDR1 and CDR2: SGHDT, YYEEEE. The DNA for the CDR3 is TGTGCCAGCAGCTTGGGCGGGGGGCCGGGGGAGCAGTACTTC. Protein sequence: CASSLGGGPGEQYF.

This clone was counted only a few times. This chain connects TRBV11-2 to TRBJ1-2; D is ambiguous. Trimming shortened V by 2 bases and J by 7 bases, and 11 bases separated the two germline ends. The CDR3 runs 13 residues. The germline V gene has CDR1 SGHAT and CDR2 FQNNGV. CDR3 sequence reads: CASSLTRMSGYTF. The CDR3 DNA sequence: TGTGCCAGCAGCTTAACCCGAATGAGTGGCTACACCTTC.

The chain recombines TRBV7-9 with TRBJ2-5; TRBD2 might be the D (7 bases). This CDR3 spans 14 amino acids. V was cut by 11 bases and J by 2 bases, with 18 bases left in between. Germline lookup yields CDR1 SEHNR and CDR2 FQNEAQ (reference sequence). CDR3 residues: CAGRLAGAQETQYF. In DNA, the CDR3 is TGTGCCGGCCGGCTCGCGGGGGCTCAAGAGACCCAGTACTTC.

The chain carries TRBV25-1 and TRBJ2-4; 7 nucleotides align to TRBD1. CDR3 length equals 15 residues. Germline loops: CDR1 MGHDK, CDR2 SYGVNS. V shed 4 bases and J 6 bases; nucleotides not matched to a gene: 9. CDR3 coding DNA: TGTGCCAGCAGTGTCTTCCGACAGGGTGGAAACATTCAGTACTTC. Encoded protein: CASSVFRQGGNIQYF.

This clone was seen a single time. The chain links TRBV28 to TRBJ1-2, with D perhaps TRBD1 (5 bases). V dropped 7 bases and J dropped 1 base, with 19 bases sitting between them. The CDR3 runs to 16 residues. CDR1 and CDR2 (germline): MDHEN, SYDVKM. CDR3 bases: TGTGCCAGCACCTCCCAGCCCGACAGACTTAACTATGGCTACACCTTC. It specifies CASTSQPDRLNYGYTF.

A single count supports this clone. The rearrangement joins TRBV19 to TRBJ1-1, with D perhaps TRBD1 (5 bases). Trimming took 6 bases from V and 0 from J, leaving 8 bases between them. Germline V gene data show CDR1 as LNHDA and CDR2 as SQIVND (reference sequence). The CDR3 sequence is 13 residues long. The CDR3, as DNA: TGTGCCAGTAGGAGGGGCATGAACACTGAAGCTTTCTTT. Protein sequence: CASRRGMNTEAFF.

The V call is TRBV6-1, the J call TRBJ1-1; 7 positions agree with TRBD1. This CDR3 is built from 16 residues. Germline assignment: CDR1 MNHNS and CDR2 SASEGT. Trimming at V came to 0 bases and at J to 0 bases, leaving 4 bases not matched to a gene. The CDR3 nucleotides are TGTGCCAGCAGTGAAGCGGACAGGCATATGAACACTGAAGCTTTCTTT. This sequence encodes CASSEADRHMNTEAFF.

The genes are TRBV28 and TRBJ1-5; no firm D call. CDR3 size: 15 residues. CDR1 and CDR2 (germline): MDHEN, SYDVKM. V dropped 2 bases and J dropped 6 bases, with 14 bases sitting between them. Here the CDR3 DNA reads TGTGCCAGCAGTTTAGGGATTGGAGGACGTCAGCCCCAGCATTTT. It translates to CASSLGIGGRQPQHF.

This clone was picked up a small number of times. The rearrangement joins TRBV4-2 to TRBJ1-2; no reliable D call. The CDR3 has 16 amino acids. Per the germline V gene, CDR1 is LGHNA and CDR2 is YNFKEQ. V shed 4 bases and J shed 7 bases, with 22 bases lying between them. CDR3 in DNA: TGTGCCAGCAGCCCGACGGAGGGAATTACAGTAGGTGGCTACACCTTC. Translated: CASSPTEGITVGGYTF.